Here is one TCR beta chain with its context. This CDR3 spans 15 amino acids. From germline, CDR1 is DFQATT and CDR2 SNEGSKA (reference sequence). Trimming at V came to 4 bases and at J to 6 bases, leaving 8 bases not matched to a gene. The sample originates from a study of patients and donors after allogeneic stem cell transplantation. From the RT-PCR reads, TCRdb called clonotypes with MiXCR, one entry per CDR3 protein. Of approximately 170,000 distinct CDR3 sequences listed, approximately 24% are singletons. The chain uses TRBV20-1 and TRBJ2-3; TRBD2 matches 12 bases. The sequencing sample was made of blood, either unsorted or a sorted T cell fraction (not recorded which). The sequence was obtained from a human donor who was either an allogeneic HSCT recipient or a stem cell or donor lymphocyte infusion donor (not recorded which). It is not recorded whose cells these are; they may come from a transplant donor. CDR3 sequence: CSAKLAGGSFDTQYF. The CDR3 coding sequence is TGCAGTGCTAAACTAGCGGGGGGTTCTTTCGATACGCAGTATTTT.